This T cell receptor (beta chain) was recorded in a study of early stage breast cancer tumors. Study-wide background: Invasive lobular carcinomas made up about 30% of the 12 ER+/PR+/HER2- tumors. Study-wide findings and caveats: Enriched TCRB sequences shared across patients were mostly commonly generated sequences.

On this clone itself: Antigen specificity is unknown.

Assay used: immunoSEQ multiplex PCR; TCRdb lists only in-frame clones, some missing. The sample lists 50,000 to 75,000 clones, 60% to 85% seen once, with 3% to 4% in the top ten. This CDR3 region has 13 residues. Germline CDR1 reads SGHNT; CDR2 reads YYREEE (reference sequence). Unmatched junction bases numbered 6, after V lost 4 bases and J lost 6 bases. What was sequenced was blood. The J gene is TRBJ2-7, the V gene TRBV5-4, with 8 bases fitting TRBD2. The clonotype comes from a person aged 25-39 years with breast cancer. The CDR3 sequence is CASSPGGGSEQYF. The CDR3 DNA is TGTGCCAGCAGCCCTGGCGGGGGGTCCGAGCAGTACTTC.